Listed below are T cell receptor beta chains from one sample, sequenced in a study of OX40 agonist ivuxolimab in advanced cancers. Clones were read by immunoSEQ multiplex PCR, and TCRdb kept only the in-frame ones, dropping some. The table has about 55,000 clones, 89% seen once; the top ten hold roughly an eighth. The material was CD4+ or CD8+ T cells sorted from blood, obtained in a trial of the OX40 agonist ivuxolimab. The receptors originated from an adult with an advanced solid tumor such as melanoma, head and neck, liver or kidney cancer. CDR3s include the opening cysteine and the closing phenylalanine or tryptophan. A D gene is named only where the DNA matches it firmly. Rows may omit the clone size; those that give it use once, few, many or a size class.

D | length | J | V | size | DNA | CDR3
TRBD2 | 15 | TRBJ2-7 | TRBV19 | . | TGTGCCAGTAGTATGGCAACGGGAGGGACCTACGAGCAGTACTTC | CASSMATGGTYEQYF
. | 12 | TRBJ2-1 | TRBV7-6 | . | TGTGCCAGCAGCTTAGGAAGGAATGAGCAGTTCTTC | CASSLGRNEQFF
. | 13 | TRBJ2-1 | TRBV27 | . | TGTGCCAGCAGTTCCAGCTCCTACAATGAGCAGTTCTTC | CASSSSSYNEQFF
. | 13 | TRBJ1-1 | TRBV30 | . | TGTGCCTGGGGCGCGGGGGGGGGCACTGAAGCTTTCTTT | CAWGAGGGTEAFF
. | 13 | TRBJ1-2 | TRBV30 | . | TGTGCCTGGAGTGTACCCCCCGGAGGGGGCTACACCTTC | CAWSVPPGGGYTF
TRBD1 | 13 | TRBJ1-2 | TRBV5-8 | . | TGTGCCAGCATCACCGGACAGGGGGATGGCTACACCTTC | CASITGQGDGYTF
. | 13 | TRBJ1-2 | TRBV9 | . | TGTGCCAGCAGCGTAGGGCCCAACTATGGCTACACCTTC | CASSVGPNYGYTF
. | 13 | TRBJ2-2 | TRBV19 | . | TGTGCCAGTAGTATTGGGAATCCCGGGGAGCTGTTTTTT | CASSIGNPGELFF
. | 17 | TRBJ1-2 | TRBV5-1 | . | TGCGCCAGCAGCTTGGCGGGAGCCTCCCAGTTTCCCTATGGCTACACCTTC | CASSLAGASQFPYGYTF
. | 18 | TRBJ2-3 | TRBV7-9 | . | TGTGCCAGCAGGCCGGGCGTCGGAAGGACGGGTGGCACAGATACGCAGTATTTT | CASRPGVGRTGGTDTQYF
TRBD1 | 14 | TRBJ1-5 | TRBV6-6 | few | TGTGCCAGCAGTAGCCGGGACAGGGATCAGCCCCAGCATTTT | CASSSRDRDQPQHF